The clone carrying this TCR beta chain was detected a few times. Antigen specificity is unknown. Each diabetic donor fulfilled classification criteria for either type 1 or type 2. Anyone with other autoimmune disease or infection in the prior four weeks was excluded. The sample comes from a study of type 1 and type 2 diabetes patients. Study context: Samples came from type 1 diabetic, type 2 diabetic or nondiabetic people, recruited in China. Overall study results and limits: Both CD4+ and CD8+ type 2 diabetes repertoires showed significantly higher diversity than type 1.

The CDR3 runs to 15 residues. J was trimmed by 5 bases and V by 5 bases; bases with no gene match: 11. CDR1 and CDR2 (germline): SGHTA, FQGNSA. PCR was run on genomic DNA. The TCR beta CDR3 region was amplified using 30 forward and 13 reverse primers. TCRdb reanalysed the multiplex PCR reads using MiXCR and keeps one entry per CDR3 protein. The profile covers about 250,000 distinct CDR3 sequences, with more than 45% appearing a single time and about 13% taken by the ten largest. The sequenced sample was peripheral blood mononuclear cells (PBMCs). The chain combines TRBV7-2 with TRBJ2-7, with 8 bases aligning to TRBD1. This TCR was recovered from a man younger than 35 with type 2 diabetes. CDR3 in amino acids: CASSANRGSLDEQYF. The CDR3 DNA reads TGTGCCAGCAGCGCAAACAGGGGGTCTTTGGACGAGCAGTACTTC.